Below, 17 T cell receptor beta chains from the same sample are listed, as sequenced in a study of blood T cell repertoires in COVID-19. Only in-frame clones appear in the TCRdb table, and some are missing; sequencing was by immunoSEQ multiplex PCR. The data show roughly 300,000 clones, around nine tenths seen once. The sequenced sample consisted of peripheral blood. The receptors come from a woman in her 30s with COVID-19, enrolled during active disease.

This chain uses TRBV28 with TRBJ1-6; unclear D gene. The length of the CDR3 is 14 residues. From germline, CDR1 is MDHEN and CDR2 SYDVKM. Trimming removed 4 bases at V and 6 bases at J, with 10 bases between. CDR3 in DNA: TGTGCCAGCAGTTCTCGACTACCTAATTCACCCCTCCACTTT. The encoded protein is CASSSRLPNSPLHF.

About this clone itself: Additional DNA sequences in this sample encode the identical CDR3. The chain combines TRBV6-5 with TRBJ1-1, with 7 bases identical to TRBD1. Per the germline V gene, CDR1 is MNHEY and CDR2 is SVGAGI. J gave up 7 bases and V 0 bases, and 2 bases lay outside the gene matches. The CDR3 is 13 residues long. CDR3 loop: CASSYSTGNEAFF. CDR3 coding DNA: TGTGCCAGCAGTTACTCGACAGGGAATGAAGCTTTCTTT.

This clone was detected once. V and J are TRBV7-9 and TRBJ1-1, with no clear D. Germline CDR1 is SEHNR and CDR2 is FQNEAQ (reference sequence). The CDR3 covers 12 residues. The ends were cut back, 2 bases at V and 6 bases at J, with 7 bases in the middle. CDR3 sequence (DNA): TGTGCCAGCAGCTTATACGGGTCTGAAGCTTTCTTT. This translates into CASSLYGSEAFF.

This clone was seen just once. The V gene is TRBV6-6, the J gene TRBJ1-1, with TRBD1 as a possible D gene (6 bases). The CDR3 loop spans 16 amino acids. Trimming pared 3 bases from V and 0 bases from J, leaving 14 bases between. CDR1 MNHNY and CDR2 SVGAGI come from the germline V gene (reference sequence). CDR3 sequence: CASSYPGTTLNTEAFF. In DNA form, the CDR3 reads TGTGCCAGCAGTTATCCAGGGACAACCTTGAACACTGAAGCTTTCTTT.

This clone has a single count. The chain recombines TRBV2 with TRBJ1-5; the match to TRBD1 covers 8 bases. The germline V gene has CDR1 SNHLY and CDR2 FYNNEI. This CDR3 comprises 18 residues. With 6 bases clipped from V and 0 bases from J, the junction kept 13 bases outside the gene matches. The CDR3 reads CASSFDRGSAYSNQPQHF. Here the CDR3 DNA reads TGTGCCAGCAGCTTTGACAGGGGATCCGCTTATAGCAATCAGCCCCAGCATTTT.

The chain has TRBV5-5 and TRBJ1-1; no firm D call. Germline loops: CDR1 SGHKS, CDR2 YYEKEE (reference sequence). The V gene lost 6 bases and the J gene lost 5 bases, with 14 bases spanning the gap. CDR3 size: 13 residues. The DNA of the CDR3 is TGTGCCAGCACCCACTGGGGAGAAACTGAAGCTTTCTTT. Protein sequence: CASTHWGETEAFF.

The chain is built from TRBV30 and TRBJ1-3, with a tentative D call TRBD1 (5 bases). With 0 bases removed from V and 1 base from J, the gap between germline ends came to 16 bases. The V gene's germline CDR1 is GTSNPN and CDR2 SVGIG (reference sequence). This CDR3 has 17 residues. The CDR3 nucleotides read TGTGCCTGGAGTGTACGGGTCGGGGGGTATTCTGGAAACACCATATATTTT. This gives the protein CAWSVRVGGYSGNTIYF.

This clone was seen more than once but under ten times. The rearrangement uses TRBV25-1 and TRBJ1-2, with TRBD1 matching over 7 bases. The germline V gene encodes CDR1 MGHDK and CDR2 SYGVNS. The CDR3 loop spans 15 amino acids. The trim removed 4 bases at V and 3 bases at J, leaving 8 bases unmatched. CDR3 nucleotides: TGTGCCAGCAGTGTCCTGGACAGGATCGACTATGGCTACACCTTC. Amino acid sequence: CASSVLDRIDYGYTF.

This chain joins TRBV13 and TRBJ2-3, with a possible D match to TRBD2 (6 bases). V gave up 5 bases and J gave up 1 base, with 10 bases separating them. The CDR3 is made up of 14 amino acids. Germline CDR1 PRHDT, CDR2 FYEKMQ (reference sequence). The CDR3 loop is CASSLRLGTDTQYF. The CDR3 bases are TGTGCCAGCAGCCTGCGACTAGGCACAGATACGCAGTATTTT.

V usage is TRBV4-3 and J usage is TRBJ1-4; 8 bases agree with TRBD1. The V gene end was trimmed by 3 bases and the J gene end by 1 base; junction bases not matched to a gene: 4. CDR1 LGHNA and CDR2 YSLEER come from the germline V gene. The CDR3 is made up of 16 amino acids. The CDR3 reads CASSQTGVRTNEKLFF. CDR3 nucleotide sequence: TGCGCCAGCAGCCAGACAGGGGTTCGAACTAATGAAAAACTGTTTTTT.

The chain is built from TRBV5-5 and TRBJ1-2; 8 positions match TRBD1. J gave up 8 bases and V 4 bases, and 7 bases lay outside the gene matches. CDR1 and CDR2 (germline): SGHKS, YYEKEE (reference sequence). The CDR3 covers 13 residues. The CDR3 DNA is TGTGCCAGCAGCACGGGACAGGTGGGAGGCTACACCTTC. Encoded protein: CASSTGQVGGYTF.

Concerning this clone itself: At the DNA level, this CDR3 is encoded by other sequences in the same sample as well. The CDR3 reads CASSLGPNQPQHF. The CDR3 bases are TGTGCCAGCAGCTTAGGCCCCAATCAGCCCCAGCATTTT. The chain links TRBV27 to TRBJ1-5; D uncertain. This CDR3 contains 13 residues. The germline V gene encodes CDR1 MNHEY and CDR2 SMNVEV (reference sequence). Trimming took off 6 bases at V and 3 bases at J, with 9 bases between the two ends.

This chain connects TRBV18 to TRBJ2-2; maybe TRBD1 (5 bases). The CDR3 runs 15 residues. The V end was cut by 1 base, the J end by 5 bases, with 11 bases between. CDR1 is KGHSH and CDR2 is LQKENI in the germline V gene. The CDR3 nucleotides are TGTGCCAGCTCACCACGGCAGGGCGAGACCGGGGAGCTGTTTTTT. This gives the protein CASSPRQGETGELFF.

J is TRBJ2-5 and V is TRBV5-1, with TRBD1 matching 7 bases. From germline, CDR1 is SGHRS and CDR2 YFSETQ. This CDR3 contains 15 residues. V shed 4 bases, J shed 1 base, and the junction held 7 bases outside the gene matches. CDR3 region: CASSGRGGAQETQYF. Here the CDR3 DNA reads TGCGCCAGCAGCGGCAGAGGGGGCGCCCAAGAGACCCAGTACTTC. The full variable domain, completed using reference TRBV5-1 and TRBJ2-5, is KAGVTQTPRYLIKTRGQQVTLSCSPISGHRSVSWYQQTPGQGLQFLFEYFSETQRNKGNFPGRFSGRQFSNSRSEMNVSTLELGDSALYLCASSGRGGAQETQYFGPGTRLLVL.

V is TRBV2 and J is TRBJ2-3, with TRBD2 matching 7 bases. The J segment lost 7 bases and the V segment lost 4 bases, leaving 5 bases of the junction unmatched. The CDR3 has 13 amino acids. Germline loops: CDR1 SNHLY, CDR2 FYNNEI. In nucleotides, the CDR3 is TGTGCCAGCAGTGGGTCTAGCGGTAATACGCAGTATTTT. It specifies CASSGSSGNTQYF.

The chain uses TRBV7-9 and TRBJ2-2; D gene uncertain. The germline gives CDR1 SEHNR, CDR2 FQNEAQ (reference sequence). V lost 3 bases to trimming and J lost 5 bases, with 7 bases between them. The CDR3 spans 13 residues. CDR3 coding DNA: TGTGCCAGCAGCTTCGAGGTAACCGGGGAGCTGTTTTTT. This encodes CASSFEVTGELFF.

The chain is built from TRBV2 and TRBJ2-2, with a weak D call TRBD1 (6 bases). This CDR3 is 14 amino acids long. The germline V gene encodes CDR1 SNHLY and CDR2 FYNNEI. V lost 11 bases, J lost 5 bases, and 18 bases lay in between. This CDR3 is CAGIQGPGTGELFF. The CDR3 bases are TGTGCCGGCATACAGGGTCCGGGGACCGGGGAGCTGTTTTTT.